The rows below give T cell receptor beta chains drawn from one sample of a study of cytomegalovirus exposure and HLA in healthy donors. Assay: immunoSEQ multiplex PCR; the TCRdb copy retains only in-frame clones and omits some. The sample holds fewer than 200,000 clones, 68% seen once. Sequenced input: PBMCs. The receptors come from a woman between 40 and 50 years old in good health and CMV-seropositive. The CDR3 runs from the conserved cysteine through the conserved F or W. A D gene is named only where the DNA matches it firmly. The listing skips clone size in some rows; elsewhere it reads once, few, many or a size class.

>once|.|TRBJ2-2|TRBV5-1
CASSPAPGGSNTGELFF
TGCGCCAGCAGCCCGGCCCCCGGGGGTTCGAACACCGGGGAGCTGTTTTTT
>once|TRBD1|TRBJ1-6|TRBV5-4
CASSLGGQGPTPLNF
TGTGCCAGCAGCTTGGGGGGACAGGGGCCCACACCCCTCAACTTT
>.|TRBD2|TRBJ2-7|TRBV19
CASSPGGNYEQYF
TGTGCCAGTAGCCCGGGGGGAAACTACGAGCAGTACTTC
>.|TRBD1|TRBJ1-3|TRBV4-1
CASSQEGQGDSGNTIYF
TGCGCCAGCAGCCAAGAAGGACAGGGGGACTCTGGAAACACCATATATTTT
>few|.|TRBJ2-1|TRBV19
CASRSPGGTGNEQFF
TGTGCCAGTAGGTCCCCGGGGGGCACGGGCAATGAGCAGTTCTTC
>.|.|TRBJ1-2|TRBV28
CASSLTQGPNSGYTF
TGTGCCAGCAGTCTTACTCAGGGCCCAAACTCAGGCTACACCTTC
>.|.|TRBJ1-1|TRBV7-9
CASSYKVGETEAFF
TGTGCCAGCAGCTACAAGGTTGGGGAGACTGAAGCTTTCTTT
>.|TRBD1|TRBJ1-2|TRBV5-8
CASSPLRQGGYGYTF
TGTGCCAGCAGCCCACTCCGACAGGGCGGATATGGCTACACCTTC
>.|.|TRBJ2-2|TRBV5-6
CASRGVGDNTGELFF
TGTGCCAGCAGGGGAGTGGGAGATAACACCGGGGAGCTGTTTTTT
>once|TRBD1|TRBJ2-1|TRBV9
CASSVTGQEHNEQFF
TGTGCCAGCAGCGTTACGGGACAGGAACACAATGAGCAGTTCTTC
>.|.|TRBJ1-2|TRBV18
CASSPSPGQEYGYTF
TGTGCCAGCTCACCATCCCCGGGACAAGAGTATGGCTACACCTTC
>.|TRBD2|TRBJ2-3|TRBV7-9
CASSLGGGVTDTQYF
TGTGCCAGCAGCTTAGGCGGGGGAGTGACAGATACGCAGTATTTT
>few|.|TRBJ1-1|TRBV11-2
CASIPNTEAFF
TGTGCCAGCATTCCTAATACTGAAGCTTTCTTT
>few|TRBD2|TRBJ2-3|TRBV7-2
CASSLRPTGLGDTQYF
TGTGCCAGCAGCTTGAGGCCAACGGGACTAGGGGATACGCAGTATTTT
>once|.|TRBJ2-5|TRBV19
CASSIVEGAGRETQYF
TGTGCCAGTAGTATAGTGGAGGGGGCAGGTCGAGAGACCCAGTACTTC
>.|.|TRBJ2-1|TRBV28
CASSAGTLYNEQFF
TGTGCCAGCAGTGCCGGGACACTCTACAATGAGCAGTTCTTC
>.|.|TRBJ1-2|TRBV27
CASSFAGNRGYTF
TGTGCCAGCAGTTTCGCAGGGAATCGTGGCTACACCTTC
>.|TRBD2|TRBJ2-2|TRBV27
CASSFGLAGEAGELFF
TGTGCCAGCAGTTTCGGACTAGCGGGAGAGGCCGGGGAGCTGTTTTTT
>.|.|TRBJ1-5|TRBV27
CASSGGRNSNQPQHF
TGTGCCAGCAGCGGGGGACGGAATAGCAATCAGCCCCAGCATTTT
>.|.|TRBJ1-5|TRBV6-5
CASRDGGGNQPQHF
TGTGCCAGCAGGGACGGCGGGGGCAATCAGCCCCAGCATTTT
>.|.|TRBJ2-7|TRBV19
CASSIGDRYYEQYF
TGTGCCAGTAGTATAGGTGACAGGTACTACGAGCAGTACTTC
>.|.|TRBJ1-5|TRBV5-3
CARSFAGERGNQPRHF
TGTGCCAGAAGTTTTGCAGGGGAGAGAGGCAATCAGCCCCGGCATTTT
>few|.|TRBJ2-5|TRBV18
CASSRTDRQETQYF
TGTGCCAGCTCACGGACAGACCGGCAAGAGACCCAGTACTTC
>.|.|TRBJ1-1|TRBV7-9
CASANIDTEAFF
TGTGCCAGCGCCAACATCGACACTGAAGCTTTCTTT
>.|TRBD1|TRBJ2-1|TRBV2
CASSRDRAVGEQFF
TGTGCCAGCTCCAGAGACAGGGCAGTAGGTGAGCAGTTCTTC
>.|.|TRBJ2-3|TRBV5-1
CASSWGDGNTDTQYF
TGCGCCAGCAGCTGGGGGGACGGAAACACAGATACGCAGTATTTT
>.|.|TRBJ2-2|TRBV19
CASSNLRGEEEYTGELFF
TGTGCCAGTAGTAACCTCAGGGGCGAGGAGGAGTACACCGGGGAGCTGTTTTTT
>few|.|TRBJ1-1|TRBV7-2
CASSQQSQGQAEAFF
TGTGCCAGCAGCCAACAAAGCCAGGGGCAGGCTGAAGCTTTCTTT
>.|.|TRBJ2-1|TRBV6-6
CASSYSKSGNYNEQFF
TGTGCCAGCAGTTACTCGAAGAGCGGCAATTACAATGAGCAGTTCTTC
>.|TRBD2|TRBJ2-3|TRBV7-3
CASSPWTSQATDTQYF
TGTGCCAGCAGCCCTTGGACTAGCCAAGCCACAGATACGCAGTATTTT
>.|.|TRBJ2-1|TRBV19
CASRTRVGVNEQFF
TGTGCCAGTAGAACGCGGGTCGGGGTGAATGAGCAGTTCTTC
>.|TRBD2|TRBJ2-1|TRBV6-1
CASRVSGAYYNEQFF
TGTGCCAGCAGAGTTAGCGGGGCCTACTACAATGAGCAGTTCTTC
>.|TRBD2|TRBJ2-3|TRBV6-1
CASSEAPAGGADTQYF
TGTGCCAGCAGTGAAGCGCCAGCGGGAGGAGCAGATACGCAGTATTTT
>.|TRBD2|TRBJ2-3|TRBV28
CASRREGTDTQYF
TGTGCCAGCAGGCGGGAGGGCACAGATACGCAGTATTTT
>.|TRBD1|TRBJ1-1|TRBV2
CASSGPTRGTEAFF
TGTGCCAGCAGCGGACCGACCAGGGGGACTGAAGCTTTCTTT
>.|TRBD2|TRBJ2-3|TRBV4-1
CASSQATGGARTDTQYF
TGCGCCAGCAGCCAAGCGACCGGGGGGGCTCGCACAGATACGCAGTATTTT
>once|.|TRBJ1-2|TRBV6-1
CASSDALFRGGYGYTF
TGTGCCAGCAGTGACGCCTTATTCAGGGGCGGTTATGGCTACACCTTC
>few|TRBD2|TRBJ2-3|TRBV11-2
CASSLVGGASDTQYF
TGTGCCAGCAGCCTTGTCGGGGGGGCCTCAGATACGCAGTATTTT
>.|.|TRBJ2-7|TRBV7-2
CASSYPQRGGYEQYF
TGTGCCAGCAGCTACCCCCAGCGAGGAGGTTACGAGCAGTACTTC
>.|TRBD1|TRBJ1-2|TRBV15
CATRNPPGQGYAGYTF
TGTGCCACCAGAAACCCTCCGGGACAGGGGTACGCTGGCTACACCTTC
>.|.|TRBJ1-5|TRBV10-1
CASREVQGNQPQHF
TGCGCCAGCAGAGAAGTTCAGGGCAATCAGCCCCAGCATTTT
>.|.|TRBJ1-2|TRBV4-3
CASSQGYVGGGPGYTF
TGCGCCAGCAGCCAGGGGTACGTGGGCGGGGGCCCTGGCTACACCTTC
>.|TRBD1|TRBJ1-6|TRBV2
CASSDPGTGNNSPLHF
TGTGCCAGCAGTGACCCCGGGACAGGGAATAATTCACCCCTCCACTTT
>.|TRBD1|TRBJ1-6|TRBV9
CASSVGGGGNSPLHF
TGTGCCAGCAGCGTAGGAGGGGGCGGTAATTCACCCCTCCACTTT
>few|.|TRBJ2-1|TRBV4-1
CASSQVAGFEQFF
TGCGCCAGCAGCCAAGTGGCCGGGTTTGAGCAGTTCTTC
>.|.|TRBJ2-7|TRBV5-8
CASSPEPREGGEQYF
TGTGCCAGCAGCCCCGAACCCAGGGAGGGGGGCGAGCAGTACTTC
>few|.|TRBJ2-5|TRBV6-6
CASRMAGRETQYF
TGTGCCAGCAGGATGGCAGGGAGGGAGACCCAGTACTTC
>.|TRBD2|TRBJ2-5|TRBV5-4
CASSYTSGETQYF
TGTGCCAGCAGCTACACTAGCGGAGAGACCCAGTACTTC
>.|TRBD2|TRBJ2-1|TRBV7-3
CASSLLAGGRSYNEQFF
TGTGCCAGCAGCTTGCTAGCGGGGGGCCGTTCCTACAATGAGCAGTTCTTC
>.|TRBD2|TRBJ2-7|TRBV28
CASRPTGGPSYEQYF
TGTGCCAGCAGGCCGACGGGAGGGCCGTCCTACGAGCAGTACTTC
>.|TRBD2|TRBJ2-7|TRBV6-1
CAIKSGRATYEQYF
TGTGCCATCAAAAGCGGGAGGGCAACCTACGAGCAGTACTTC
>few|.|TRBJ2-5|TRBV7-6
CASSSQETQYF
TGTGCCAGCAGCTCGCAAGAGACCCAGTACTTC
>.|TRBD1|TRBJ1-2|TRBV2
CASSYTGGNYGYTF
TGTGCCAGCAGCTATACAGGGGGCAACTATGGCTACACCTTC
>few|.|TRBJ1-2|TRBV11-2
CASSLMSRQVSGYTF
TGTGCCAGCAGCTTAATGTCCCGACAGGTCTCTGGCTACACCTTC